This TCR beta chain was identified during a study of blood T cell repertoires in COVID-19. On the study more broadly: The origin of the acute and convalescent COVID-19 samples was the United States, Italy and Spain. Sources were T cells, B-cell-depleted T cells, or PBMCs; the material itself was cDNA or gDNA.

In germline, CDR1 is SGHRS, CDR2 YFSETQ. V was pared by 0 bases and J by 5 bases, with 8 bases of the junction left unmatched. The CDR3 contains 16 residues. Per the original data handling: Estimation of nucleated cell counts was performed using reference gene primer amplification. Clones were sequenced by immunoSEQ multiplex PCR, and TCRdb holds only the in-frame ones, with some missing. V and J calls and clone size are given by that table; D and trimming were obtained from the DNA. The sample lists 90,000 to 140,000 clones, roughly 80% occurring once. This sequence originates from an elderly woman with acute or convalescent COVID-19. The sequenced material came from peripheral blood. The chain employs TRBV5-1 and TRBJ2-5; 9 bases are shared with TRBD2. CDR3 DNA sequence: TGCGCCAGCAGCTTGGGGCTGCGGGAGGGCAGCGAGACCCAGTACTTC. Its translation is CASSLGLREGSETQYF.